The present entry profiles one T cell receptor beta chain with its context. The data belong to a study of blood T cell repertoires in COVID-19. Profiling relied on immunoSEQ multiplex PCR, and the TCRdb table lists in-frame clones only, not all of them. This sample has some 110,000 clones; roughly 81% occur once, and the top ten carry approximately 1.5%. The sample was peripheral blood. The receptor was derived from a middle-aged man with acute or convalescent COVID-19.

The CDR3 coding sequence is TGTGCCAGCAGCGTAGTATGGGGCACTAACACTGAAGCTTTCTTT. Translating it yields CASSVVWGTNTEAFF. The chain employs TRBV9 and TRBJ1-1; TRBD1 might be the D (5 bases). V gave up 0 bases and J gave up 2 bases, with 11 bases separating them. CDR1 is SGDLS and CDR2 is YYNGEE in the germline V gene. The CDR3 contains 15 residues.